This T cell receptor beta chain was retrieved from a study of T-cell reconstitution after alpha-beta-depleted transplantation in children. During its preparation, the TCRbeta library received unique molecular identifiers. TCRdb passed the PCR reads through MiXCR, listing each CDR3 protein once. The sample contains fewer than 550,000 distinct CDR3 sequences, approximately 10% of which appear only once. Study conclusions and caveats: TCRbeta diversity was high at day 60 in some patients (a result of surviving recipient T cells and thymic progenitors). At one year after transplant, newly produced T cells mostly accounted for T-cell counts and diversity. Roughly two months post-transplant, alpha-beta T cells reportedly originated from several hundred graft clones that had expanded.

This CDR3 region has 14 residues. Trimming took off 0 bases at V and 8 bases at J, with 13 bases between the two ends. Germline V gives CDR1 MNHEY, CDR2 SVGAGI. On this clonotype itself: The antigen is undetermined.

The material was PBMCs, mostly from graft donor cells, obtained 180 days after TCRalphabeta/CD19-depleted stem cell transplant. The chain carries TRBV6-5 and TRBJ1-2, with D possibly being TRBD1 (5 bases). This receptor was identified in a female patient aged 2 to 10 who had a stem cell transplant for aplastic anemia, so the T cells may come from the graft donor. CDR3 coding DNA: TGTGCCAGCAGTTACTCGGCAACCGGGGCGGGCTACACCTTC. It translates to CASSYSATGAGYTF.